These 21 T cell receptor beta chains originate from one sample sequenced in a study of CD8+CD57+ T cells in acquired aplastic anemia. Genomic DNA provided the template from which TCR beta VDJ and CDR3 profiles were obtained. Via MiXCR, TCRdb re-called the reads, giving one row per CDR3 protein. The profile shows 150,000 to 200,000 distinct CDR3 sequences, around 60% of them singletons. In patients chosen for sequencing, flow cytometry had shown CD8+CD57+ cell expansion. The sequenced sample was sorted CD4+, CD8+, or CD8+CD57+ T cells (not recorded which) from PBMCs. The receptors here all came from a human donor with aplastic anemia.

The chain uses TRBV4-1 and TRBJ1-2; 8 bases align to TRBD1. Germline assignment: CDR1 MGHRA and CDR2 YSYEKL. Trimming at V came to 4 bases and at J to 3 bases, leaving 1 base not matched to a gene. This CDR3 spans 13 amino acids. The CDR3 bases are TGCGCCAGCAGCCCGACAGGGGACTATGGCTACACCTTC. Amino acids: CASSPTGDYGYTF.

This chain uses TRBV25-1 with TRBJ1-2, with TRBD1 identical over 9 bases. The CDR3 is 16 residues long. Germline V gives CDR1 MGHDK, CDR2 SYGVNS. The V gene end was trimmed by 10 bases and the J gene end by 4 bases; junction bases not matched to a gene: 16. This CDR3 reads CATEPQPGQGGYGYTF. For the CDR3, the DNA is TGTGCCACCGAACCCCAACCGGGACAGGGAGGCTATGGCTACACCTTC.

V gene TRBV7-6 combines with J gene TRBJ2-5; the D is unclear. Germline lookup yields CDR1 SGHVS and CDR2 FNYEAQ. The CDR3 is made up of 12 amino acids. Trimming left V 5 bases short and J 7 bases short, with 11 bases between. CDR3 bases: TGTGCCAGCAGCCAAGAGCGTGCGACCCAGTACTTC. It yields the protein CASSQERATQYF.

The genes are TRBV2 and TRBJ1-5; tentatively, D is TRBD1 (6 bases). This CDR3 has 11 residues. The V end lost 6 bases, the J end lost 11 bases, and 11 bases lay between the germline ends. CDR1 and CDR2 (germline): SNHLY, FYNNEI. CDR3 DNA: TGTGCCAGCAGGGTACAGGGAACCCAGCATTTT. It encodes CASRVQGTQHF.

As for this clonotype: At one end, the junction sequence differs from germline, possibly due to a read error. This chain links TRBV9 with TRBJ1-4; TRBD1 matches 8 bases. The CDR3 is 16 residues long. CDR1 is SGDLS and CDR2 is YYNGEE in the germline V gene. The CDR3 here is CAGSPQGVTTNEKLFF. In DNA form, the CDR3 reads TGTGCCGGCAGCCCACAGGGGGTTACAACTAATGAAAAACTGTTTTTT.

The chain recombines TRBV10-3 with TRBJ2-7; D is uncertain. Germline loops: CDR1 ENHRY, CDR2 SYGVKD. The CDR3 contains 12 residues. The ends were cut back, 8 bases at V and 0 bases at J, with 8 bases in the middle. CDR3 DNA sequence: TGTGCCATCCAAAGGAACTCCTACGAGCAGTACTTC. It yields the protein CAIQRNSYEQYF.

The J gene is TRBJ2-7, the V gene TRBV12-3 or TRBV12-4; 11 bases fit TRBD2. The CDR3 loop spans 16 amino acids. V lost 5 bases to trimming and J lost 1 base; unmatched junction nucleotides: 7. Here the CDR3 DNA reads TGTGCCAGCAGTATTACTAGCGGGGGAGCGTCCTACGAGCAGTACTTC. As protein: CASSITSGGASYEQYF.

This clonotype was seen just once. The V call is TRBV7-6, the J call TRBJ2-7, with TRBD1 as a possible D gene (5 bases). The CDR3 contains 13 residues. CDR1 is SGHVS and CDR2 is FNYEAQ in the germline V gene. V lost 0 bases, J lost 4 bases, and 7 bases lay in between. The CDR3 region is CASSLAQGYEQYF. CDR3 DNA: TGTGCCAGCAGCTTAGCCCAGGGATACGAGCAGTACTTC. The whole variable domain, remainder taken from reference TRBV7-6 and TRBJ2-7, is GAGVSQSPRYKVTKRGQDVALRCDPISGHVSLYWYRQALGQGPEFLTYFNYEAQQDKSGLPNDRFSAERPEGSISTLTIQRTEQRDSAMYRCASSLAQGYEQYFGPGTRLTVT.

The gene calls are TRBV7-8 and TRBJ1-1, with TRBD1 matching 9 bases. V lost 1 base to trimming and J lost 4 bases; unmatched junction nucleotides: 4. The CDR3 runs 15 residues. Germline loops: CDR1 SGHVS, CDR2 FQNEAQ. The CDR3 coding sequence is TGTGCCAGCAGCTTAGTAGGGACAGGGCCCACTGAAGCTTTCTTT. Translated: CASSLVGTGPTEAFF.

There are many counts of this clonotype. The chain couples TRBV11-2 to TRBJ1-5; D ambiguous. V gave up 3 bases and J gave up 0 bases, with 9 bases separating them. This CDR3 spans 15 amino acids. Germline values: CDR1 SGHAT, CDR2 FQNNGV. CDR3 sequence (DNA): TGTGCCAGCAGCTTTGACGGGTATAGCAATCAGCCCCAGCATTTT. Encoded protein: CASSFDGYSNQPQHF.

J is TRBJ1-1 and V is TRBV6-1, with a weak D call TRBD1 (6 bases). The length of the CDR3 is 13 residues. Germline CDR1 is MNHNS and CDR2 is SASEGT. Trimming pared 8 bases from V and 4 bases from J, leaving 14 bases between. The CDR3 DNA reads as TGTGCCAGCGTGATACAGGGAGGCACTGAAGCTTTCTTT. It specifies CASVIQGGTEAFF.

Ten or more counts support this clonotype. The chain couples TRBV12-1 to TRBJ2-5; the table's D call, TRBD1, has no DNA check behind it. TRBV12-1 is noted as a pseudogene. This CDR3 comprises 11 residues. The CDR3 reads CAFRGKETQYF. The CDR3 DNA reads as TGTGCCTTCAGGGGGAAAGAGACCCAGTACTTC.

The V and J genes are TRBV7-2 and TRBJ1-1; 8 nucleotides match TRBD1. This CDR3 is 13 amino acids long. Germline assignment: CDR1 SGHTA and CDR2 FQGNSA. Trimming at V came to 5 bases and at J to 7 bases, leaving 6 bases not matched to a gene. The CDR3 coding sequence is TGTGCCAGCAGCACTCGACAGGGGAATGAAGCTTTCTTT. This codes for CASSTRQGNEAFF.

Regarding this clonotype: No conserved phenylalanine or tryptophan is present at the end of the CDR3, so a read error is the likely explanation. The DNA is left out, because the CDR3 cannot be placed on it with certainty; the CDR3 is given as TCRdb lists it. The V gene is TRBV5-1, the J gene TRBJ2-3; the D call TRBD1 from the table was never checked on the DNA. The CDR3 length is 13 residues, termini included. From germline, CDR1 is SGHRS and CDR2 YFSETQ. The CDR3 here is CASSGVPEDPQYL.

The genes are TRBV2 and TRBJ2-7; D remains ambiguous. The CDR3 covers 14 residues. V lost 4 bases, J lost 6 bases, and 16 bases lay in between. Germline V gene sequence: CDR1 SNHLY, CDR2 FYNNEI. The CDR3 DNA follows: TGTGCCAGCAGTGTTGCAGTCCGTAACCTCGAGCAGTACTTC. Translation: CASSVAVRNLEQYF.

This clonotype appeared many times. J is TRBJ2-7 and V is TRBV6-1, with TRBD1 identical over 10 bases. The CDR3 totals 15 residues. The germline V gene encodes CDR1 MNHNS and CDR2 SASEGT. The ends lost 3 bases at V and 2 bases at J; junction bases unmatched: 4. DNA of the CDR3: TGTGCCAGCAGTGAGGGGACAGGGGAGCCCTACGAGCAGTACTTC. It is translated as CASSEGTGEPYEQYF.

V is TRBV7-6 and J is TRBJ1-6; 7 nucleotides line up with TRBD1. In germline, CDR1 is SGHVS, CDR2 FNYEAQ. The ends lost 1 base at V and 7 bases at J; junction bases unmatched: 4. The CDR3 spans 15 residues. CDR3 nucleotide sequence: TGTGCCAGCAGCTTAGAAGGCAGGGGGAATTCACCCCTCCACTTT. Its translation: CASSLEGRGNSPLHF.

This clonotype was seen repeatedly, ten times or more. The chain recombines TRBV5-5 with TRBJ2-7, with 8 bases matching TRBD1. Looked up from germline, CDR1 is SGHKS and CDR2 is YYEKEE (reference sequence). The ends lost 4 bases at V and 3 bases at J; junction bases unmatched: 9. The CDR3 covers 15 residues. In nucleotides, the CDR3 is TGTGCCAGCAGCGAGACAGGGGTCATGAACTACGAGCAGTACTTC. Amino acid sequence: CASSETGVMNYEQYF.

CDR3 DNA: TGTGCCAGCAGCGTAGGTGATTTGGGACAGTTTGTCGACGAGCAGTACTTC. Its protein product is CASSVGDLGQFVDEQYF. The rearrangement links TRBV9 to TRBJ2-7, with TRBD1 matching 7 bases. CDR3 length: 17 amino acids. Germline V gives CDR1 SGDLS, CDR2 YYNGEE. V dropped 0 bases and J dropped 5; count of bases not matched to a gene: 14. The full variable domain, with the rest looked up from reference TRBV9 and TRBJ2-7, is DSGVTQTPKHLITATGQRVTLRCSPRSGDLSVYWYQQSLDQGLQFLIQYYNGEERAKGNILERFSAQQFPDLHSELNLSSLELGDSALYFCASSVGDLGQFVDEQYFGPGTRLTVT.

The chain is built from TRBV29-1 and TRBJ2-1, with 9 bases matching TRBD2. The CDR3 is 13 residues long. CDR1 and CDR2 (germline): SQVTM, ANQGSEA. J gave up 6 bases and V 6 bases, and 6 bases lay outside the gene matches. The CDR3, as DNA: TGCAGCGTGCCGAGCGGGGGGACCAATGAGCAGTTCTTC. It translates to CSVPSGGTNEQFF.

This clonotype turned up a few times. The rearrangement links TRBV7-9 to TRBJ2-7; TRBD2 is a possible D gene (5 bases). The germline V gene encodes CDR1 SEHNR and CDR2 FQNEAQ (reference sequence). The CDR3 runs 14 residues. Trimming took off 3 bases at V and 4 bases at J, with 13 bases between the two ends. The CDR3: CASSLAGSGYEQYF. In DNA, the CDR3 is TGTGCCAGCAGCTTGGCGGGCAGTGGGTACGAGCAGTACTTC.